This T cell receptor beta chain was recovered during a study of blood T cell repertoires in COVID-19. The table came from immunoSEQ multiplex PCR; TCRdb's copy has only in-frame clones and leaves some out. This table holds approximately 180,000 clones, 80% to 90% found once. The V and J ends lost 2 bases and 7 bases, in that order; junction bases with no gene match: 13. The germline gives CDR1 PRHDT, CDR2 FYEKMQ (reference sequence). The CDR3 consists of 18 residues. The chain has TRBV13 and TRBJ2-1; 11 positions agree with TRBD2. This receptor was taken from a woman of 80 years or more with COVID-19, enrolled during active disease. The specimen sequenced was peripheral blood. CDR3 sequence (DNA): TGTGCCAGCAGCTTAAGCCTAGCGGGGGGCCGTTTTATAAATGAGCAGTTCTTC. This sequence encodes CASSLSLAGGRFINEQFF.